A single sample is the source of the 9 T cell receptor beta chains below, sequenced in a study of graft-versus-host responses after intestinal transplantation. TCRdb's table, derived via immunoSEQ multiplex PCR, lists solely in-frame clones and lacks some. The sample consists of approximately 94,000 clones, roughly 87% of them appearing once. No antigens are known for them. The source was unstimulated CD4+ T cells sorted from spleen or lymph node cells, collected before transplant. The receptors originated from a human donor who was the organ donor for an intestinal transplant.

This chain joins TRBV27 and TRBJ1-1; 8 nucleotides agree with TRBD1. This CDR3 contains 14 residues. V trimming: 6 bases; J trimming: 2 bases; junction bases outside the gene matches: 5. Germline CDR1 and CDR2: MNHEY and SMNVEV (reference sequence). The CDR3 protein is CASRLQGVNTEAFF. The CDR3 nucleotides are TGTGCCAGCAGACTACAGGGGGTTAACACTGAAGCTTTCTTT.

The gene calls are TRBV30 and TRBJ2-7, with a weak D call TRBD1 (5 bases). This CDR3 has 12 residues. CDR1 is GTSNPN, CDR2 SVGIG, per germline (reference sequence). V lost 3 bases, J lost 4 bases, and 10 bases lay in between. The CDR3 loop is CAWRLQAYEQYF. The CDR3 DNA reads as TGTGCCTGGAGATTACAGGCTTACGAGCAGTACTTC. Full variable domain (missing parts from reference TRBV30 and TRBJ2-7): SQTIHQWPATLVQPVGSPLSLECTVEGTSNPNLYWYRQAAGRGLQLLFYSVGIGQISSEVPQNLSASRPQDRQFILSSKKLLLSDSGFYLCAWRLQAYEQYFGPGTRLTVT.

The chain couples TRBV9 to TRBJ2-1; tentatively, D is TRBD1 (6 bases). Germline CDR1 reads SGDLS; CDR2 reads YYNGEE. V was trimmed by 0 bases and J by 10 bases, leaving 17 bases between them. The CDR3 loop spans 15 amino acids. CDR3 amino acids: CASSVGRGKPVEQFF. CDR3 in DNA: TGTGCCAGCAGCGTAGGCAGGGGCAAACCTGTGGAGCAGTTCTTC.

This rearrangement joins TRBV7-3 to TRBJ1-1; D call uncertain. Germline values: CDR1 SGHTA, CDR2 FQGTGA. Trimming took off 1 base at V and 4 bases at J, with 7 bases between the two ends. This CDR3 has 13 residues. CDR3 residues: CASSLNVGTEAFF. The CDR3 coding sequence is TGTGCCAGCAGCTTAAACGTCGGCACTGAAGCTTTCTTT.

The chain has TRBV5-1 and TRBJ2-5; 11 bases are shared with TRBD1. Germline V gene lookup returns CDR1 SGHRS and CDR2 YFSETQ. V lost 2 bases, J lost 6 bases, and 12 bases stayed unmatched. The CDR3 is made up of 17 amino acids. Here the CDR3 reads CASSLDSGTGGRKTQYF. The DNA of the CDR3 is TGCGCCAGCAGCTTAGATTCCGGGACAGGGGGTAGAAAGACCCAGTACTTC.

The V and J genes are TRBV4-2 and TRBJ2-3; either TRBD1 or TRBD2 may supply D (5 bases each). This CDR3 is built from 14 residues. Trimming pared 5 bases from V and 4 bases from J, leaving 13 bases between. Looked up from germline, CDR1 is LGHNA and CDR2 is YNFKEQ. CDR3 sequence: CASSGTTTPDTQYF. The CDR3 region has the DNA TGTGCCAGCAGCGGGACCACGACCCCAGATACGCAGTATTTT.

The J gene is TRBJ2-3, the V gene TRBV9; TRBD2 agrees at 7 bases. The CDR3 loop spans 16 amino acids. After removal of 0 bases from V and 0 bases from J, the junction contained 4 bases not matched to a gene. Germline V CDR1 and CDR2: SGDLS, YYNGEE. The DNA for the CDR3 is TGTGCCAGCAGCGTAGCCCTGACTAGCAGCACAGATACGCAGTATTTT. Translated: CASSVALTSSTDTQYF.

The chain combines TRBV28 with TRBJ2-1, with D perhaps TRBD1 (5 bases). The CDR3 runs to 16 residues. Germline CDR1 MDHEN, CDR2 SYDVKM. V lost 5 bases and J 8 bases, leaving 22 bases between the germline ends. This CDR3 reads CASSGAETPVVDEQFF. CDR3 nucleotide sequence: TGTGCCAGCAGTGGGGCTGAGACTCCTGTCGTTGATGAGCAGTTCTTC.

V and J are TRBV28 and TRBJ2-7, with 9 positions matching TRBD1. CDR1 is MDHEN, CDR2 SYDVKM, per germline. The CDR3 sequence is 15 residues long. The J segment lost 7 bases and the V segment lost 4 bases, leaving 11 bases of the junction unmatched. The CDR3 loop is CASSSLGTGTREQYF. The CDR3 DNA reads TGTGCCAGCAGTTCTTTAGGGACAGGGACTCGGGAGCAGTACTTC. The full variable domain, in which reference TRBV28 and TRBJ2-7 provide the parts outside the CDR3, is DVKVTQSSRYLVKRTGEKVFLECVQDMDHENMFWYRQDPGLGLRLIYFSYDVKMKEKGDIPEGYSVSREKKERFSLILESASTNQTSMYLCASSSLGTGTREQYFGPGTRLTVT.